The rows below give T cell receptor beta chains drawn from one sample of a study of blood T cell repertoires in COVID-19. Assay used: immunoSEQ multiplex PCR; TCRdb lists only in-frame clones, some missing. The table lists 200,000 to 250,000 clones, around 84% of them singletons. The sample consisted of peripheral blood. The receptors originated from a human donor in a cohort sampled during active COVID-19. Each CDR3 is given with its conserved first and last residue. Clone sizes are given selectively: once, few, many, or a class where the clone is expanded.

clone size | J gene | V gene | CDR3 protein
- | TRBJ2-7 | TRBV9 | CASSPSGPGTSWYEQYF
- | TRBJ1-6 | TRBV28 | CASSQQGAGNYNSPLHF
- | TRBJ2-2 | TRBV7-9 | CASSPPDRGPGELFF
- | TRBJ2-1 | TRBV2 | CASFPTFTSAEQFF
- | TRBJ2-7 | TRBV20-1 | CSVQAVHEQYF
- | TRBJ1-2 | TRBV28 | CASLQGGNYGYTF
- | TRBJ2-3 | TRBV7-9 | CASSSSGGPPPDTQYF
- | TRBJ2-5 | TRBV18 | CASSPFRETQYF
few | TRBJ1-1 | TRBV23-1 | CASFLDRGDGNTEAFF
- | TRBJ2-1 | TRBV5-1 | CASSSGVRGNEQFF
once | TRBJ1-2 | TRBV27 | CASRTRDYGYTF
once | TRBJ1-4 | TRBV7-2 | CASSSQGTGDNEKLFF
- | TRBJ2-7 | TRBV15 | CATSREGALAYEQYF
- | TRBJ2-2 | TRBV30 | CAWSGGQGNTGELFF
- | TRBJ1-2 | TRBV5-1 | CASSLGQGVDGYTF
- | TRBJ2-7 | TRBV3-1/TRBV3-2 | CASSENGGGWEQYF
- | TRBJ2-1 | TRBV3-1/TRBV3-2 | CASSQESIRRTSGGARFF
- | TRBJ1-2 | TRBV5-1 | CASSLGGSRSYNYGYTF
- | TRBJ2-7 | TRBV7-9 | CASSPTILLAGFYEQYF
- | TRBJ1-1 | TRBV19 | CASRRGRVNTEAFF
- | TRBJ1-6 | TRBV14 | CASSSRGDYSPLHF
- | TRBJ1-1 | TRBV7-9 | CASSLGVTMNTEAFF
- | TRBJ1-2 | TRBV19 | CASSISRPGDGGYTF
- | TRBJ2-7 | TRBV19 | CASSRRRGTSASYEQYF
once | TRBJ2-7 | TRBV7-9 | CASSLVTFQGYEQYF
- | TRBJ1-1 | TRBV5-1 | CASSPTGDAEAFF
- | TRBJ2-1 | TRBV24-1 | CATSPLAPSSYNEQFF
- | TRBJ2-1 | TRBV7-9 | CASSPYRADSYNEQFF
- | TRBJ2-5 | TRBV19 | CASTGGETQYF
- | TRBJ1-6 | TRBV28 | CASSFQGIDSLSDYNSPLHF
few | TRBJ1-3 | TRBV7-9 | CASSLAEGMTGNTIYF
- | TRBJ2-7 | TRBV2 | CASRGPSGKGYEQYF
- | TRBJ2-1 | TRBV5-1 | CASSLSSGINEQFF
- | TRBJ2-7 | TRBV20-1 | CSASLAGGTYEQYF
- | TRBJ1-2 | TRBV12-3/TRBV12-4 | CASSFVGYTF
- | TRBJ1-3 | TRBV11-2 | CASAQGIKNTIYF